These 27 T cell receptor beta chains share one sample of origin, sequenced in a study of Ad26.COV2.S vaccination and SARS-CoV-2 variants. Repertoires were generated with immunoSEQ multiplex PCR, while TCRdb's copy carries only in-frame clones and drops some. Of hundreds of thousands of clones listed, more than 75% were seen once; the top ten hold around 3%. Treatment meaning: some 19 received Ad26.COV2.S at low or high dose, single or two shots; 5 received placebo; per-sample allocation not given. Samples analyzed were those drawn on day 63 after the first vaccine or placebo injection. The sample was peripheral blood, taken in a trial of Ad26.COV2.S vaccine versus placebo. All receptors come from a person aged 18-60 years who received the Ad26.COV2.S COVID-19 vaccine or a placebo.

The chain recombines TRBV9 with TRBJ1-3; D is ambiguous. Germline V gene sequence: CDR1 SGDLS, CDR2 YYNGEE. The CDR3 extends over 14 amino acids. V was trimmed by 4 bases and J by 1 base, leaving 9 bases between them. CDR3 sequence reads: CASSPRTSGNTIYF. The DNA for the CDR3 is TGTGCCAGCAGCCCCCGTACATCTGGAAACACCATATATTTT.

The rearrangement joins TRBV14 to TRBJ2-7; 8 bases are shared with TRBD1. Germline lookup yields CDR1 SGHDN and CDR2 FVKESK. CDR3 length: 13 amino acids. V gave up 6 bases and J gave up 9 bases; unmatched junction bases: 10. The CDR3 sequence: CASSPGGRSRQYF. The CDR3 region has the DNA TGTGCCAGCAGTCCAGGGGGCCGTTCCCGGCAGTACTTC.

This CDR3 is CASSLGSPREQYF. CDR3 nucleotide sequence: TGTGCCAGCAGCTTGGGATCGCCGCGCGAGCAGTACTTC. J is TRBJ2-7 and V is TRBV5-6; D gene unclear. Between the trimmed V and J ends, which lost 0 bases and 6 bases, there was a span of 10 bases. The CDR3 length is 13 residues. The germline V gene encodes CDR1 SGHDT and CDR2 YYEEEE.

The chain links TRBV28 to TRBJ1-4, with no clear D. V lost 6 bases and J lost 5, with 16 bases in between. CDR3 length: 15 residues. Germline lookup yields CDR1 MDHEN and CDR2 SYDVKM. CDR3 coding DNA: TGTGCCAGCAGCCCCACCTCAGCCTCAAATGAAAAACTGTTTTTT. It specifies CASSPTSASNEKLFF.

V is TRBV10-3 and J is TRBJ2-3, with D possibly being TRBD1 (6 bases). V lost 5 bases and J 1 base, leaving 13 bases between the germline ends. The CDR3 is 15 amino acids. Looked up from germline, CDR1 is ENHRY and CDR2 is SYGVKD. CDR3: CAISNRDPGTDTQYF. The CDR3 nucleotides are TGTGCCATCAGTAACAGGGATCCGGGCACAGATACGCAGTATTTT.

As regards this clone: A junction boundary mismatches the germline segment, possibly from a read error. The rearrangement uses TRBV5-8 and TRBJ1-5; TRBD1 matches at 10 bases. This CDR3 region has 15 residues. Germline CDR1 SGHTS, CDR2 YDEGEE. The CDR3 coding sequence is TGTGCCAGCAGCCGAGAGACAGGGGGCAACCAGCCCCAGCATTTT. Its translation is CASSRETGGNQPQHF.

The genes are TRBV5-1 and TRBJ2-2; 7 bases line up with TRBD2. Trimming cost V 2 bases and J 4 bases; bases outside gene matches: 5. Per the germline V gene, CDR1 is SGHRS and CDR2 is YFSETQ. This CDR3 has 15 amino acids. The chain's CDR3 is CASSLLERGTGELFF. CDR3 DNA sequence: TGCGCCAGCAGCTTACTAGAGCGGGGCACCGGGGAGCTGTTTTTT.

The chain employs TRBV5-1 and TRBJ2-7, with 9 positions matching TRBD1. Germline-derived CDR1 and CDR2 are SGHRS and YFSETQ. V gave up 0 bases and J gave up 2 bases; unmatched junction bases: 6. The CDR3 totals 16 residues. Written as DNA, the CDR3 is TGCGCCAGCAGCTTGGGGGGGACAGGGACAACCTACGAGCAGTACTTC. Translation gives CASSLGGTGTTYEQYF.

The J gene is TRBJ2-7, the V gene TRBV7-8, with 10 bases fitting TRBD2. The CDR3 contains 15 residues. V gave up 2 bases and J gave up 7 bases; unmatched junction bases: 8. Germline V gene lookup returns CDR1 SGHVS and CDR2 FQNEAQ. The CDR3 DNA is TGTGCCAGCAGCTTACGAGCGGGAGGGCATGATGAGCAGTACTTC. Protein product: CASSLRAGGHDEQYF.

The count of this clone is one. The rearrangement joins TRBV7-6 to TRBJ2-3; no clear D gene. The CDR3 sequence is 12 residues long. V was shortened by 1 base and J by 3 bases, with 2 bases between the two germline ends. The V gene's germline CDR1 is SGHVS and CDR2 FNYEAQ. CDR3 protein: CASSLGTDTQYF. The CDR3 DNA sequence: TGTGCCAGCAGCTTAGGAACAGATACGCAGTATTTT.

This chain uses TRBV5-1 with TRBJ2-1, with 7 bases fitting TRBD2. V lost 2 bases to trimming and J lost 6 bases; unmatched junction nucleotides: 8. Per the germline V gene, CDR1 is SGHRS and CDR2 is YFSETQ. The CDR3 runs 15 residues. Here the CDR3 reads CASSLAGRRSNEQFF. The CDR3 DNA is TGCGCCAGCAGCTTAGCGGGACGACGAAGCAATGAGCAGTTCTTC.

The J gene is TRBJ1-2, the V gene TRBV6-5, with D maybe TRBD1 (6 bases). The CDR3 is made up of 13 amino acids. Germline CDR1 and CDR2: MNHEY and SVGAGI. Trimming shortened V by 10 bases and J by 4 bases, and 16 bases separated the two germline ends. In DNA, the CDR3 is TGTGCCACCACCAGGGGCACCTCCTATGGCTACACCTTC. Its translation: CATTRGTSYGYTF.

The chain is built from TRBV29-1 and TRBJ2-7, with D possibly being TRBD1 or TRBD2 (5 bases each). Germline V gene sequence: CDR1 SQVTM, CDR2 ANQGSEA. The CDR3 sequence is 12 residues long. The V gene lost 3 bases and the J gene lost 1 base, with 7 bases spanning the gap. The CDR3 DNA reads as TGCAGCGTTGATTGGGGGTCCTACGAGCAGTACTTC. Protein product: CSVDWGSYEQYF.

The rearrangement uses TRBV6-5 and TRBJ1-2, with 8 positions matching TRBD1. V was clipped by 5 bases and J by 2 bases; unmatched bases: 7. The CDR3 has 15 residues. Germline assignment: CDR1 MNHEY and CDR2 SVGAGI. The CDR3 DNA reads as TGTGCCAGCAGTCGAACAGGGGGTAGCAACTATGGCTACACCTTC. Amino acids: CASSRTGGSNYGYTF.

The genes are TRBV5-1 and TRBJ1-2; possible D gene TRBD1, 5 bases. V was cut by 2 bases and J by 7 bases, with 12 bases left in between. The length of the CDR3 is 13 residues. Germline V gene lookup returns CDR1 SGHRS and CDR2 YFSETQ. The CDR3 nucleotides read TGCGCCAGCAGCTTAGCAGGGAGAAGTGGCTACACCTTC. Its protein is CASSLAGRSGYTF.

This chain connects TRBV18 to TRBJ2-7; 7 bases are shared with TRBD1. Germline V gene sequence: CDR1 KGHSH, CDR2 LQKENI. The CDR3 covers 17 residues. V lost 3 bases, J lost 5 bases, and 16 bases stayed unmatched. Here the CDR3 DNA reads TGTGCCAGCTCACCGTCGACAGGGTTATTTTTTTCGGACGAGCAGTACTTC. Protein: CASSPSTGLFFSDEQYF.

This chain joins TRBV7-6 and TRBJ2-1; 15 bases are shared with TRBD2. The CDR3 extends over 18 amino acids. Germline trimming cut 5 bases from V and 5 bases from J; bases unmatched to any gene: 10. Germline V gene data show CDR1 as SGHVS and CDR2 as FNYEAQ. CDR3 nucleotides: TGTGCCAGCAGCCCCTGGACTAGCGGGGGGGCTTTAAACAATGAGCAGTTCTTC. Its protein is CASSPWTSGGALNNEQFF.

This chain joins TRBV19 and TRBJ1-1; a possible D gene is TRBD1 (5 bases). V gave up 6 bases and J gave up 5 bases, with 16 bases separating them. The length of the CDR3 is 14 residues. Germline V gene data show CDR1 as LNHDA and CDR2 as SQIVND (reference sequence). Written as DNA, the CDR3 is TGTGCCAGTAGCTTCCCAGGGATAGTGACTGAAGCTTTCTTT. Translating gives CASSFPGIVTEAFF.

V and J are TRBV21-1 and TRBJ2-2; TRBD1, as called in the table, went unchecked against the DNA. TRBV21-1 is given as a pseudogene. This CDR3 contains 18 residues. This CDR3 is CASSNFVGTGGNTGELFF. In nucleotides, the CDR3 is TGTGCCAGCAGCAATTTTGTCGGGACAGGCGGAAACACCGGGGAGCTGTTTTTT.

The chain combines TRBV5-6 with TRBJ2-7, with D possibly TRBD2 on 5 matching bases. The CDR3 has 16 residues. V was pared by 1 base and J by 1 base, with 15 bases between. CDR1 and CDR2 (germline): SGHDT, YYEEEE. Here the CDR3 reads CASSLSASPLSYEQYF. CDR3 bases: TGTGCCAGCAGCTTGTCTGCTAGCCCACTATCCTACGAGCAGTACTTC.

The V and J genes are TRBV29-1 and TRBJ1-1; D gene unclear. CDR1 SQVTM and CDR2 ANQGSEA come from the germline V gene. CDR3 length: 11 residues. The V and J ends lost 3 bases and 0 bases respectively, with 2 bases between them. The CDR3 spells CSVDVNTEAFF. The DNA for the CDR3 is TGCAGCGTTGACGTGAACACTGAAGCTTTCTTT.

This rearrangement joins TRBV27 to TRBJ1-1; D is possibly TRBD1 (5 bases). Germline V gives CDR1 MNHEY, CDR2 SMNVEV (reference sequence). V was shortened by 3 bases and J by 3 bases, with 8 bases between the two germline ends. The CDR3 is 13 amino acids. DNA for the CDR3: TGTGCCAGCAGTTTTGAGGGGTACACTGAAGCTTTCTTT. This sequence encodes CASSFEGYTEAFF.

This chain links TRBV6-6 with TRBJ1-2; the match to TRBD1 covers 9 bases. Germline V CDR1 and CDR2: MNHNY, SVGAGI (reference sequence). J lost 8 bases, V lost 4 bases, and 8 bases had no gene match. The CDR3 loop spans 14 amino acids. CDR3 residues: CASSSLQGAGGYTF. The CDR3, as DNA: TGTGCCAGCAGTTCCCTACAGGGGGCGGGCGGCTACACCTTC.

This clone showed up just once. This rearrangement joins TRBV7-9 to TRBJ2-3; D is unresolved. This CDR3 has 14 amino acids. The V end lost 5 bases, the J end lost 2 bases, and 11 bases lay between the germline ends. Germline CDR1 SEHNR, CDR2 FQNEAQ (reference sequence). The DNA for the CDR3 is TGTGCCAGCAGCGCCTTAGGGTTCACAGATACGCAGTATTTT. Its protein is CASSALGFTDTQYF.

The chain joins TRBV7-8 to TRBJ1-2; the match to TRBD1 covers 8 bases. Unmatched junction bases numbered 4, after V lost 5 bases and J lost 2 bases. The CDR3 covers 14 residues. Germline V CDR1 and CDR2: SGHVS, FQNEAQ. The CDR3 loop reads CASSPTGVNYGYTF. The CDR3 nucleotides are TGTGCCAGCAGCCCGACAGGGGTGAACTATGGCTACACCTTC.

The CDR3 DNA follows: TGTGCCAGCAGTGGGTATTGGGGAAACATTCAGTACTTC. It specifies CASSGYWGNIQYF. The rearrangement links TRBV7-9 to TRBJ2-4; no reliable D call. The CDR3 totals 13 residues. Germline CDR1 is SEHNR and CDR2 is FQNEAQ (reference sequence). V was clipped by 6 bases and J by 6 bases, with 12 bases between them.

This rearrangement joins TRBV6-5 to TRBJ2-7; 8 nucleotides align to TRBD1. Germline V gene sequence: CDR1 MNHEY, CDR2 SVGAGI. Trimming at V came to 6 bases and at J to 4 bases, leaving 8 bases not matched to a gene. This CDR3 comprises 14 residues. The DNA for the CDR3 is TGTGCCAGCAGGTCGACGGACAGGGAGTACGAGCAGTACTTC. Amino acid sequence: CASRSTDREYEQYF.